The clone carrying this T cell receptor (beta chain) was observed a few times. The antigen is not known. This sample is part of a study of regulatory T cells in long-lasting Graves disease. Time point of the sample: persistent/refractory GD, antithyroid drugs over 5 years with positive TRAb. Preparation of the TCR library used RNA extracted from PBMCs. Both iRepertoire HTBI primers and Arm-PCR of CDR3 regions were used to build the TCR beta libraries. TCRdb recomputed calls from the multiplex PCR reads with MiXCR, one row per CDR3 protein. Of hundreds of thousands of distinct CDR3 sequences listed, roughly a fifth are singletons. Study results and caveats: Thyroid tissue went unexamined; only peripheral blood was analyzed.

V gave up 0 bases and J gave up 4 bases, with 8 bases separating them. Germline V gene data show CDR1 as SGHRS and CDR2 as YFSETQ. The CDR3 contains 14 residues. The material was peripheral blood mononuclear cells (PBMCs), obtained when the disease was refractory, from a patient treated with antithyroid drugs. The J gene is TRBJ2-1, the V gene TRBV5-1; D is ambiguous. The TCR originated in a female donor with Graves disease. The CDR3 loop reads CASSLGPQYNEQFF. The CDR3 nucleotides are TGCGCCAGCAGCTTGGGACCACAATACAATGAGCAGTTCTTC.